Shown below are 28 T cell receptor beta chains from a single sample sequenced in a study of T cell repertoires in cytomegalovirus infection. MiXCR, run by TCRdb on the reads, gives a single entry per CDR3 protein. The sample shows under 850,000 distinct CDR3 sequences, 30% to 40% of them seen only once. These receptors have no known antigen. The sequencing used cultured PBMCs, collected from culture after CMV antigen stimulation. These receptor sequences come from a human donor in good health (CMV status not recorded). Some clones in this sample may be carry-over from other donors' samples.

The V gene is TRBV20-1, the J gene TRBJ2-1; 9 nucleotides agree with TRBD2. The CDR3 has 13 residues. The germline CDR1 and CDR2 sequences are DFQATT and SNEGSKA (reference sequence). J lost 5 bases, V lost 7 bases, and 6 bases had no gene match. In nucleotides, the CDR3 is TGCAGTGGATGGCGGGGGGGCAACAATGAGCAGTTCTTC. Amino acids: CSGWRGGNNEQFF.

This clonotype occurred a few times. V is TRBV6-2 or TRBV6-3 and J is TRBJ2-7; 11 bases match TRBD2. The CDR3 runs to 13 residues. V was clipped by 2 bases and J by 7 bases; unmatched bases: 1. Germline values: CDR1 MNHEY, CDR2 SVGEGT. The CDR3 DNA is TGTGCCAGCAGTTACACTAGCGGGGGTGAGCAGTACTTC. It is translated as CASSYTSGGEQYF.

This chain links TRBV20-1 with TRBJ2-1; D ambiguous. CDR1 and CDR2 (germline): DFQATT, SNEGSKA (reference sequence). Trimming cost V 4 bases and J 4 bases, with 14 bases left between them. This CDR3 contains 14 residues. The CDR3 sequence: CSAKKTDTYNEQFF. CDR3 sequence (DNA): TGCAGTGCTAAAAAGACGGATACGTACAATGAGCAGTTCTTC.

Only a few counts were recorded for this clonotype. CDR3 DNA: TGTGCCAGCAGTGAAGCCGCAGACGACGGGGGCTACACCTTC. It yields the protein CASSEAADDGGYTF. The J gene is TRBJ1-2, the V gene TRBV6-1; D unresolved. Per germline, CDR1 MNHNS and CDR2 SASEGT. This CDR3 contains 14 residues. V gave up 0 bases and J gave up 8 bases, with 13 bases separating them.

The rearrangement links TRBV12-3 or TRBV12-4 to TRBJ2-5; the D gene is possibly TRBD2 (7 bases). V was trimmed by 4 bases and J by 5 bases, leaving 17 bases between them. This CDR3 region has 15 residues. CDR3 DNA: TGTGCCAGCAGTTCCCCCTGGGGGGGCTGGGAGACCCAGTACTTC. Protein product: CASSSPWGGWETQYF.

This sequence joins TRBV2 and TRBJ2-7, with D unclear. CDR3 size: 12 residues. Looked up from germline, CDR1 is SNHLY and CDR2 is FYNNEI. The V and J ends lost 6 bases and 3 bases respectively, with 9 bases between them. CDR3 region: CASRKVLYEQYF. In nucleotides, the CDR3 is TGTGCCAGCAGGAAGGTACTCTACGAGCAGTACTTC.

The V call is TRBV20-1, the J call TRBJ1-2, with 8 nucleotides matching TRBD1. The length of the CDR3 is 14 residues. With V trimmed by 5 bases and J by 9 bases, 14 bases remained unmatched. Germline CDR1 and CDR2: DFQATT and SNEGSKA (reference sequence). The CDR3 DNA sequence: TGCAGTGCTGCGGCCCGCGACAGGGGAGGGAGCTACACCTTC. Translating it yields CSAAARDRGGSYTF.

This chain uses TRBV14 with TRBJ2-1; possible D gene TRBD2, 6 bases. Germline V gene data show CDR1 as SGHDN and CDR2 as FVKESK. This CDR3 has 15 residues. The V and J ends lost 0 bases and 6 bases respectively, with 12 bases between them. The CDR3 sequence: CASSQDFRRGNEQFF. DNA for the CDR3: TGTGCCAGCAGCCAAGACTTCAGGCGGGGCAATGAGCAGTTCTTC.

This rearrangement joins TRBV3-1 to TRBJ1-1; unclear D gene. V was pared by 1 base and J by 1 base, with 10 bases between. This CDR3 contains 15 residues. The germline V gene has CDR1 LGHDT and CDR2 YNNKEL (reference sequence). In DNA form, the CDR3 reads TGTGCCAGCAGCCAAGTAGGGTTCGGGAACACTGAAGCTTTCTTT. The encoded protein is CASSQVGFGNTEAFF.

The DNA for the CDR3 is TGCGCCAGCAGCCAAGCTTGGACGTCTAGCAATCAGCCCCAGCATTTT. As protein: CASSQAWTSSNQPQHF. This sequence joins TRBV4-1 and TRBJ1-5; no reliable D call. CDR3 length: 16 residues. Germline V gene lookup returns CDR1 MGHRA and CDR2 YSYEKL. V lost 1 base, J lost 0 bases, and 10 bases lay in between.

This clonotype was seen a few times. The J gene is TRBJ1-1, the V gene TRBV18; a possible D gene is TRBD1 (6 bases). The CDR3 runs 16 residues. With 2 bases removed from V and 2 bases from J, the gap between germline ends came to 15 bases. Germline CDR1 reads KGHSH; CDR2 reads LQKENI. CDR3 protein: CASSPRGLGANTEAFF. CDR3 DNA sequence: TGTGCCAGCTCACCAAGGGGGTTAGGGGCAAACACTGAAGCTTTCTTT.

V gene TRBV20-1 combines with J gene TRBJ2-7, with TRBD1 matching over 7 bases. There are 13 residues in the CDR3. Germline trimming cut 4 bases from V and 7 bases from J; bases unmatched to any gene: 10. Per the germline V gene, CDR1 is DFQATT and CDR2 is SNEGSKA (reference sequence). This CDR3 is CSAILEGAGEQYF. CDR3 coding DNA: TGCAGTGCTATCTTAGAGGGGGCCGGTGAGCAGTACTTC.

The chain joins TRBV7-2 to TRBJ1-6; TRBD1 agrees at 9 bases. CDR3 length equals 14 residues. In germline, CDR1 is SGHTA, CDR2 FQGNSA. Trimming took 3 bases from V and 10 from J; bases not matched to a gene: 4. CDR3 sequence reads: CASSFRDRDSPLHF. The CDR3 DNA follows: TGTGCCAGCAGCTTCCGGGACAGGGACTCACCCCTCCACTTT.

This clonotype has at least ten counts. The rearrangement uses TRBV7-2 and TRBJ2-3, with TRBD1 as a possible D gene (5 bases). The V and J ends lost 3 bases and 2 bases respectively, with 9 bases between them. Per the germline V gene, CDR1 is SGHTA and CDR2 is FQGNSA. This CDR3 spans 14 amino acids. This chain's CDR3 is CASSLAGNTDTQYF. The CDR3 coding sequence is TGTGCCAGCAGCTTGGCAGGGAACACAGATACGCAGTATTTT.

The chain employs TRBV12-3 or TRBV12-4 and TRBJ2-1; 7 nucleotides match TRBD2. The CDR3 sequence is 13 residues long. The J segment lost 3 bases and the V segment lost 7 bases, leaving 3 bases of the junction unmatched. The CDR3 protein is CASKAGSYNEQFF. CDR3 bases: TGTGCCAGCAAAGCGGGAAGCTACAATGAGCAGTTCTTC.

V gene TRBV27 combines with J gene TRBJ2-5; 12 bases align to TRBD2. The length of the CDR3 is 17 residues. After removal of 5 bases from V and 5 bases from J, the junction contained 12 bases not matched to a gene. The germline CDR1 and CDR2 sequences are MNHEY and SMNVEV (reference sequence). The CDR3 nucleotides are TGTGCCAGCAGTCAGGCTAGCGGGAGGGTACGGGGGGAGACCCAGTACTTC. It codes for CASSQASGRVRGETQYF.

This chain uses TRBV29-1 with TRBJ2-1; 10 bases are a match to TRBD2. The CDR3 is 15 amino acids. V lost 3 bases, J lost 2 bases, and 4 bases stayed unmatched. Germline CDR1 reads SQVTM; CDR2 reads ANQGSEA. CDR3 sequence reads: CSVEGLAGAYNEQFF. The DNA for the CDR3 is TGCAGCGTTGAGGGTCTAGCGGGAGCCTACAATGAGCAGTTCTTC.

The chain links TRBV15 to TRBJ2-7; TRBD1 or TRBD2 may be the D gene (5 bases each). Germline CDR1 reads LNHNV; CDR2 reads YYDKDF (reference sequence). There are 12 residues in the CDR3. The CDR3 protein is CETPGPKGEQYF. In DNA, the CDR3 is TGTGAGACACCGGGGCCTAAGGGAGAGCAGTACTTC.

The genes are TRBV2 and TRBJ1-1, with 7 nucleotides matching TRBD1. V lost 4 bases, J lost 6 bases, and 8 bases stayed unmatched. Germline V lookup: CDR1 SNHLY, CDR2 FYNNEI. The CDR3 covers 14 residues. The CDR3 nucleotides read TGTGCCAGCAGTGTTTCCGGGACAGTTGCTGAAGCTTTCTTT. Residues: CASSVSGTVAEAFF.

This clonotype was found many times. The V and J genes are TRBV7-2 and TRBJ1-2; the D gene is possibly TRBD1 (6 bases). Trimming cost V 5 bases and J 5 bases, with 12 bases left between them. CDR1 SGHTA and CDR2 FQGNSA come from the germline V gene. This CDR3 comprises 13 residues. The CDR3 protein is CASSPRGQYGYTF. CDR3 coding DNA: TGTGCCAGCAGCCCAAGAGGACAGTATGGCTACACCTTC.

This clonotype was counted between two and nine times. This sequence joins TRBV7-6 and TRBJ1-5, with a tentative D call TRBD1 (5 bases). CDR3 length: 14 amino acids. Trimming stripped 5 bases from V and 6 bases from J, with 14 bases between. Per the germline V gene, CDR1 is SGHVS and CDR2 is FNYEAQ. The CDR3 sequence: CASSPLRVSQPQHF. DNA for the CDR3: TGTGCCAGCAGCCCCCTCAGGGTCAGTCAGCCCCAGCATTTT.

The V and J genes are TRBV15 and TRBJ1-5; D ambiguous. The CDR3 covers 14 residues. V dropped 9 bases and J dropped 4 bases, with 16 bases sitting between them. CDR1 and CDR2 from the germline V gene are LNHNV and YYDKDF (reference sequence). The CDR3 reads CATSAGAPNQPQHF. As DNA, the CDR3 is TGTGCCACATCAGCCGGTGCACCGAATCAGCCCCAGCATTTT.

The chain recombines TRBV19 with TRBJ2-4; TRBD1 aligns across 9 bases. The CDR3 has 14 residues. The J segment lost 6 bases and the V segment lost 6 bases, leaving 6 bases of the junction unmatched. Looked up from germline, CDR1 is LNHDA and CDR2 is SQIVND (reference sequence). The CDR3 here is CASSTTGGGNIQYF. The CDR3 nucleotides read TGTGCCAGTAGCACGACAGGGGGAGGAAACATTCAGTACTTC.

CDR3 DNA: TGCAGTGCTATCTCCGGGACCCACGGCTACACCTTC. It is translated as CSAISGTHGYTF. This rearrangement joins TRBV20-1 to TRBJ1-2; D may be TRBD1 (5 bases). Trimming took off 4 bases at V and 8 bases at J, with 14 bases between the two ends. The CDR3 spans 12 residues. CDR1 is DFQATT, CDR2 SNEGSKA, per germline (reference sequence).

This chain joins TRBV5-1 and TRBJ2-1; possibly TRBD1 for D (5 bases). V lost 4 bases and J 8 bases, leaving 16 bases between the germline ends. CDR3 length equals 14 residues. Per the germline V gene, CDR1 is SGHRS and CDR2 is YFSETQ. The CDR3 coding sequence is TGCGCCAGCAGCGTGGTTGGGGCCGAGGATGAGCAGTTCTTC. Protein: CASSVVGAEDEQFF.

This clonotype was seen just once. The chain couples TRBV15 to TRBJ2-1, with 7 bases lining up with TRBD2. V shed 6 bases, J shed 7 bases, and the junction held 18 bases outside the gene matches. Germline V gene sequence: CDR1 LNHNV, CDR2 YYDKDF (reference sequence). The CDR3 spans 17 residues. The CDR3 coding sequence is TGTGCCACCAGTAAAATTACCGGGACTAAGGTGCTGAATGAGCAGTTCTTC. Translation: CATSKITGTKVLNEQFF. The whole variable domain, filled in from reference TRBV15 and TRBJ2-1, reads DAMVIQNPRYQVTQFGKPVTLSCSQTLNHNVMYWYQQKSSQAPKLLFHYYDKDFNNEADTPDNFQSRRPNTSFCFLDIRSPGLGDTAMYLCATSKITGTKVLNEQFFGPGTRLTVL.

The chain's CDR3 is CASSFMGLAIDEQYF. CDR3 coding DNA: TGTGCCAGCAGCTTTATGGGACTAGCAATTGACGAGCAGTACTTC. The chain couples TRBV7-2 to TRBJ2-7, with 9 bases lining up with TRBD2. The length of the CDR3 is 15 residues. The V gene end was trimmed by 3 bases and the J gene end by 5 bases; junction bases not matched to a gene: 8. The germline CDR1 and CDR2 sequences are SGHTA and FQGNSA.

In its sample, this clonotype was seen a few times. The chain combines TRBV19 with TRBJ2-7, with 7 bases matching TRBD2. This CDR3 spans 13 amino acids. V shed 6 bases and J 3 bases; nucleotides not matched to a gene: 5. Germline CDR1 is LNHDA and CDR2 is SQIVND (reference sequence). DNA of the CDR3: TGTGCCAGTAGCGAAGGACTAGTCTACGAGCAGTACTTC. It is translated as CASSEGLVYEQYF.